The 30 T cell receptor beta chains listed next were all sequenced from one sample in a study of blood T cell repertoires in COVID-19. Sequencing was performed with immunoSEQ multiplex PCR; in TCRdb, only in-frame clones are kept and a portion is missing. Of approximately 150,000 clones listed, nearly 90% are singletons. Input material: peripheral blood. All receptors derive from a man between 65 and 80 years old with acute or convalescent COVID-19.

This chain uses TRBV19 with TRBJ1-1; D may be TRBD1 (6 bases). The CDR3 totals 14 residues. Germline V gene lookup returns CDR1 LNHDA and CDR2 SQIVND (reference sequence). Between the trimmed V and J ends, which lost 5 bases and 1 base, there was a span of 11 bases. The CDR3 bases are TGTGCCAGTAGTCCTCGGGGACAGAACACTGAAGCTTTCTTT. Its protein product is CASSPRGQNTEAFF.

The chain couples TRBV28 to TRBJ1-3; TRBD1 is a possible D gene (5 bases). The CDR3 runs 16 residues. CDR1 and CDR2 (germline): MDHEN, SYDVKM. V dropped 2 bases and J dropped 4 bases, with 15 bases sitting between them. CDR3 loop: CASSLDPRESGNTIYF. DNA for the CDR3: TGTGCCAGCAGTTTAGACCCCAGGGAATCCGGAAACACCATATATTTT. Complete variable domain (other parts from reference TRBV28 and TRBJ1-3): DVKVTQSSRYLVKRTGEKVFLECVQDMDHENMFWYRQDPGLGLRLIYFSYDVKMKEKGDIPEGYSVSREKKERFSLILESASTNQTSMYLCASSLDPRESGNTIYFGEGSWLTVV.

This clone was counted a few times. The chain combines TRBV6-5 with TRBJ1-4, with a possible D match to TRBD1 (6 bases). The CDR3 spans 15 residues. Trimming stripped 5 bases from V and 5 bases from J, with 15 bases between. Germline V gene sequence: CDR1 MNHEY, CDR2 SVGAGI. The CDR3 sequence: CASSNRAPRNEKLFF. CDR3 DNA: TGTGCCAGCAGTAACAGGGCCCCCAGAAATGAAAAACTGTTTTTT.

This chain connects TRBV7-9 to TRBJ2-5; D is undetermined. Per germline, CDR1 SEHNR and CDR2 FQNEAQ (reference sequence). This CDR3 has 11 amino acids. Trimming shortened V by 5 bases and J by 10 bases, and 11 bases separated the two germline ends. CDR3 residues: CASSQRLFQYF. CDR3 nucleotide sequence: TGTGCCAGCAGCCAGCGCCTCTTCCAGTACTTC.

V gene TRBV3-1 (or the pseudogene TRBV3-2) combines with J gene TRBJ2-5; 7 bases line up with TRBD1. The J segment lost 3 bases and the V segment lost 2 bases, leaving 3 bases of the junction unmatched. Germline CDR1 and CDR2: LGHDT and YNNKEL (reference sequence). The CDR3 is 14 residues long. CDR3 loop: CASSQSDREETQYF. As DNA, the CDR3 is TGTGCCAGCAGCCAATCAGACAGGGAAGAGACCCAGTACTTC.

This chain joins TRBV7-2 and TRBJ1-1, with 12 bases that match TRBD1. The length of the CDR3 is 15 residues. Unmatched junction bases numbered 4, after V lost 3 bases and J lost 5 bases. CDR1 is SGHTA, CDR2 FQGNSA, per germline. CDR3 region: CASSLGQGAQTEAFF. The CDR3 coding sequence is TGTGCCAGCAGCTTGGGACAGGGGGCTCAAACTGAAGCTTTCTTT.

The chain uses TRBV5-1 and TRBJ1-3; 7 bases line up with TRBD1. The CDR3 runs to 15 residues. The J segment lost 0 bases and the V segment lost 4 bases, leaving 4 bases of the junction unmatched. Looked up from germline, CDR1 is SGHRS and CDR2 is YFSETQ. As DNA, the CDR3 is TGCGCCAGCAGCGTTACAGGGGTCTCTGGAAACACCATATATTTT. Its translation is CASSVTGVSGNTIYF.

The chain couples TRBV19 to TRBJ1-5; 7 nucleotides line up with TRBD1. The germline CDR1 and CDR2 sequences are LNHDA and SQIVND (reference sequence). The CDR3 has 17 residues. The ends lost 4 bases at V and 4 bases at J; junction bases unmatched: 13. CDR3: CASSSSRGLRRNQPQHF. In DNA form, the CDR3 reads TGTGCCAGTAGTAGTAGTAGGGGGCTGAGGAGAAATCAGCCCCAGCATTTT.

The J gene is TRBJ1-1, the V gene TRBV5-1; possibly TRBD1 for D (5 bases). The CDR3 spans 16 residues. Germline lookup yields CDR1 SGHRS and CDR2 YFSETQ. The germline V and J ends were trimmed by 4 bases and 4 bases, with 20 bases remaining between them. CDR3 sequence reads: CASSRSPTRGGTEAFF. CDR3 nucleotides: TGCGCCAGCAGCCGGAGCCCGACCCGCGGGGGCACTGAAGCTTTCTTT. The whole variable domain, filled in from reference TRBV5-1 and TRBJ1-1, reads KAGVTQTPRYLIKTRGQQVTLSCSPISGHRSVSWYQQTPGQGLQFLFEYFSETQRNKGNFPGRFSGRQFSNSRSEMNVSTLELGDSALYLCASSRSPTRGGTEAFFGQGTRLTVV.

The chain combines TRBV6-5 with TRBJ2-1, with 9 bases aligning to TRBD2. This CDR3 region has 16 residues. The trim removed 0 bases at V and 4 bases at J, leaving 4 bases unmatched. Germline CDR1 reads MNHEY; CDR2 reads SVGAGI. The chain's CDR3 is CASSYSAAGGYNEQFF. The CDR3 DNA sequence: TGTGCCAGCAGTTACTCGGCGGCGGGGGGGTACAATGAGCAGTTCTTC.

J is TRBJ1-2 and V is TRBV20-1; 7 nucleotides line up with TRBD1. CDR3 length: 11 residues. Germline values: CDR1 DFQATT, CDR2 SNEGSKA (reference sequence). The CDR3 sequence: CRGGESSSYTF. The DNA of the CDR3 is TGCAGAGGGGGCGAATCGTCAAGCTACACCTTC.

The chain couples TRBV7-3 to TRBJ2-1; TRBD2 agrees at 11 bases. V lost 7 bases and J lost 9; bases outside the gene matches: 11. Germline CDR1 and CDR2: SGHTA and FQGTGA. The CDR3 length is 15 residues. CDR3 coding DNA: TGTGCCAGCACCCTTTACGAACTAGCGGGAGTTGAGCAGTTCTTC. This sequence encodes CASTLYELAGVEQFF.

The rearrangement joins TRBV7-9 to TRBJ1-1, with 7 bases matching TRBD1. V lost 5 bases to trimming and J lost 4 bases; unmatched junction nucleotides: 7. Germline values: CDR1 SEHNR, CDR2 FQNEAQ (reference sequence). This CDR3 has 14 residues. This CDR3 reads CASSARQGGTEAFF. CDR3 bases: TGTGCCAGCAGCGCCCGACAGGGTGGCACTGAAGCTTTCTTT. The variable domain in full, with the rest retrieved from reference TRBV7-9 and TRBJ1-1, is DTGVSQNPRHKITKRGQNVTFRCDPISEHNRLYWYRQTLGQGPEFLTYFQNEAQLEKSRLLSDRFSAERPKGSFSTLEIQRTEQGDSAMYLCASSARQGGTEAFFGQGTRLTVV.

The chain couples TRBV2 to TRBJ2-7, with TRBD2 as a possible D gene (5 bases). The V gene lost 2 bases and the J gene lost 7 bases, with 12 bases spanning the gap. The CDR3 loop spans 13 amino acids. Germline V lookup: CDR1 SNHLY, CDR2 FYNNEI. The CDR3 DNA follows: TGTGCCAGCAGTGAAAGTTGGGCGGGTGAGCAGTACTTC. Its protein is CASSESWAGEQYF.

The V gene is TRBV7-3, the J gene TRBJ2-6; 14 bases map to TRBD2. J gave up 3 bases and V 4 bases, and 5 bases lay outside the gene matches. CDR3 length: 18 amino acids. Per germline, CDR1 SGHTA and CDR2 FQGTGA. The CDR3 is CASSSTSGRALGANVLTF. CDR3 nucleotides: TGTGCCAGCAGCTCGACTAGCGGGAGGGCGCTTGGGGCCAACGTCCTGACTTTC.

This chain connects TRBV27 to TRBJ1-5; 11 nucleotides agree with TRBD1. The CDR3 totals 16 residues. V lost 3 bases to trimming and J lost 5 bases; unmatched junction nucleotides: 6. CDR1 MNHEY and CDR2 SMNVEV come from the germline V gene (reference sequence). DNA for the CDR3: TGTGCCAGCAGTTTTGGACAGGGGGCAAGAGATCAGCCCCAGCATTTT. Translation gives CASSFGQGARDQPQHF.

This chain connects TRBV28 to TRBJ2-2; no reliable D call. Between the trimmed V and J ends, which lost 2 bases and 0 bases, there was a span of 10 bases. Germline lookup yields CDR1 MDHEN and CDR2 SYDVKM. There are 16 residues in the CDR3. The CDR3 sequence is CASSLRVLSNTGELFF. Here the CDR3 DNA reads TGTGCCAGCAGTTTACGGGTCCTCTCGAACACCGGGGAGCTGTTTTTT. Looking up the rest from reference TRBV28 and TRBJ2-2 gives the full variable domain: DVKVTQSSRYLVKRTGEKVFLECVQDMDHENMFWYRQDPGLGLRLIYFSYDVKMKEKGDIPEGYSVSREKKERFSLILESASTNQTSMYLCASSLRVLSNTGELFFGEGSRLTVL.

This clone was seen once. V is TRBV5-1 and J is TRBJ2-1, with D perhaps matching TRBD2 (5 bases). V gave up 4 bases and J gave up 4 bases, with 12 bases separating them. The CDR3 covers 14 residues. Germline V CDR1 and CDR2: SGHRS, YFSETQ. The CDR3, as DNA: TGCGCCAGCAGCCCCCTCGGGGAGTACAATGAGCAGTTCTTC. Its translation is CASSPLGEYNEQFF.

This clone was seen only once. The chain combines TRBV19 with TRBJ1-3, with D unclear. The length of the CDR3 is 15 residues. V lost 5 bases and J lost 4, with 15 bases in between. CDR1 is LNHDA and CDR2 is SQIVND in the germline V gene (reference sequence). CDR3 sequence: CASSWREAAGNTIYF. The CDR3 nucleotides are TGTGCCAGTAGTTGGCGGGAAGCGGCGGGAAACACCATATATTTT.

The V and J genes are TRBV29-1 and TRBJ2-1, with 9 bases matching TRBD1. V lost 1 base, J lost 7 bases, and 5 bases stayed unmatched. Germline-derived CDR1 and CDR2 are SQVTM and ANQGSEA. CDR3 length: 14 residues. CDR3 sequence reads: CSVEGGQGLNEQFF. CDR3 coding DNA: TGCAGCGTTGAAGGTGGACAGGGGTTGAATGAGCAGTTCTTC.

This CDR3 reads CASSQAATGLAFF. The CDR3 DNA reads as TGTGCCAGCAGCCAAGCCGCTACAGGGCTTGCGTTTTTT. The chain combines TRBV6-6 with TRBJ1-4, with D tentatively TRBD1 (6 bases). The CDR3 extends over 13 amino acids. Per germline, CDR1 MNHNY and CDR2 SVGAGI (reference sequence). V lost 6 bases and J 16 bases, leaving 21 bases between the germline ends.

J is TRBJ2-3 and V is TRBV5-1, with TRBD2 matching 7 bases. Per germline, CDR1 SGHRS and CDR2 YFSETQ. After removal of 5 bases from V and 2 bases from J, the junction contained 8 bases not matched to a gene. The CDR3 has 15 amino acids. The CDR3 region has the DNA TGCGCCAGCAGAAGAAGCGGGGCTTACACAGATACGCAGTATTTT. It specifies CASRRSGAYTDTQYF.

The CDR3 spells CASSTWTGGDVGQPQHF. The CDR3 region has the DNA TGTGCCAGTAGTACCTGGACAGGGGGCGATGTCGGACAGCCCCAGCATTTT. The chain combines TRBV19 with TRBJ1-5; TRBD1 matches 11 bases. Germline-derived CDR1 and CDR2 are LNHDA and SQIVND (reference sequence). Unmatched junction bases numbered 12, after V lost 4 bases and J lost 7 bases. The CDR3 spans 17 residues.

The gene calls are TRBV30 and TRBJ2-5; weak D call: TRBD1 (5 bases). The germline CDR1 and CDR2 sequences are GTSNPN and SVGIG (reference sequence). CDR3 length: 12 residues. Trimming shortened V by 2 bases and J by 5 bases, and 9 bases separated the two germline ends. As DNA, the CDR3 is TGTGCCTGGAGTAACAGGATTGAGACCCAGTACTTC. Encoded protein: CAWSNRIETQYF.

The chain's CDR3 is CASKSGRKNTGELFF. The CDR3 nucleotides are TGTGCCAGCAAGAGCGGGAGGAAGAACACCGGGGAGCTGTTTTTT. The chain couples TRBV27 to TRBJ2-2; 9 bases fit TRBD2. Germline loops: CDR1 MNHEY, CDR2 SMNVEV (reference sequence). J gave up 1 base and V 7 bases, and 4 bases lay outside the gene matches. The CDR3 has 15 amino acids.

This clone was recorded only once. The CDR3 region is CASSEAWAGQETQYF. The CDR3 DNA sequence: TGTGCCAGCAGTGAAGCGTGGGCAGGTCAAGAGACCCAGTACTTC. This sequence joins TRBV6-1 and TRBJ2-5; D is ambiguous. The CDR3 is 15 residues long. Germline loops: CDR1 MNHNS, CDR2 SASEGT. Trimming took 0 bases from V and 2 from J, leaving 10 bases between them.

The CDR3 coding sequence is TGTGCCAGCAGTCGGACACTATTGGGTGAAAAACTGTTTTTT. Translating it yields CASSRTLLGEKLFF. The chain joins TRBV6-5 to TRBJ1-4, with TRBD1 as a possible D gene (5 bases). The CDR3 covers 14 residues. Per the germline V gene, CDR1 is MNHEY and CDR2 is SVGAGI. V was pared by 5 bases and J by 7 bases, with 14 bases between.

The genes are TRBV19 and TRBJ2-7; perhaps TRBD1 as D (5 bases). The CDR3 loop spans 13 amino acids. Looked up from germline, CDR1 is LNHDA and CDR2 is SQIVND (reference sequence). Trimming took off 2 bases at V and 6 bases at J, with 11 bases between the two ends. CDR3 bases: TGTGCCAGTAGTATAAGAGAAGGGGTCGAGCAGTACTTC. This translates into CASSIREGVEQYF.

The rearrangement joins TRBV11-2 to TRBJ1-2, with TRBD1 matching over 10 bases. V was clipped by 0 bases and J by 10 bases; unmatched bases: 5. Germline CDR1 reads SGHAT; CDR2 reads FQNNGV. This CDR3 is 14 amino acids long. The CDR3 reads CASSLDLTGGDYTF. In DNA, the CDR3 is TGTGCCAGCAGCTTAGATTTGACAGGGGGCGACTACACCTTC.

The chain recombines TRBV4-2 with TRBJ2-7; possibly TRBD1 for D (5 bases). V was cut by 2 bases and J by 3 bases, with 11 bases left in between. The CDR3 loop spans 14 amino acids. Germline CDR1 and CDR2: LGHNA and YNFKEQ. The CDR3 here is CASSQQGGGYEQYF. CDR3 sequence (DNA): TGTGCCAGCAGCCAACAGGGTGGCGGCTACGAGCAGTACTTC.